This T cell receptor (beta chain) originates from a study of regulatory T cells in long-lasting Graves disease. Study outcomes and limitations: A greater number of public clonotypes (approximately 2,500) was shared by persistent patients than by new patients (around 970). Lower TCR diversity characterized persistent Graves' patients relative to newly diagnosed patients.

The germline CDR1 and CDR2 sequences are SGHNT and YENEEA. This CDR3 is built from 17 residues. V was clipped by 5 bases and J by 6 bases; unmatched bases: 11. Construction of the TCR beta libraries employed iRepertoire HTBI primers in conjunction with Arm-PCR of CDR3 regions. MiXCR, run by TCRdb on the multiplex PCR reads, gives a single entry per CDR3 protein. Of roughly 400,000 distinct CDR3 sequences in the sample, about 16% were seen once. Time point here: newly diagnosed GD, antithyroid drugs for less than 3 months. From RNA extracted from PBMCs, the TCR library was made. Recruitment took place at an endocrinology department in Xi'an, China. Worth noting for this clonotype: Its antigen remains unidentified.

This sample was shared with a second study, whose subject was T cells in Graves' hyperthyroidism and ophthalmopathy. From that report: HTBI primers were the set used in a first-round RT-PCR of the TCR CDR3.

The rearrangement uses TRBV11-3 and TRBJ2-1, with TRBD2 matching 12 bases. The sequence was collected from a woman in her late teens or twenties with Graves disease. Sequenced here: peripheral blood mononuclear cells (PBMCs), sampled at new diagnosis, from a patient treated with antithyroid drugs. The CDR3 loop reads CASSPRLAGVSGNEQFF. The CDR3 DNA reads TGTGCCAGCAGCCCGCGACTAGCGGGAGTGAGTGGCAATGAGCAGTTCTTC.